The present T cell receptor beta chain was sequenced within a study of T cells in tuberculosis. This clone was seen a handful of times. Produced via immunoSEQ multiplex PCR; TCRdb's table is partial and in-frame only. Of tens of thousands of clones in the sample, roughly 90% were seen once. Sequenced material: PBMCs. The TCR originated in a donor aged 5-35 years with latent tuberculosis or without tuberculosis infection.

The CDR3 bases are TGTGCCAGCAGCCCGACCCAACAGAGCACCGGGGAGCTGTTTTTT. Encoded protein: CASSPTQQSTGELFF. The chain employs TRBV7-9 and TRBJ2-2; D ambiguous. This CDR3 contains 15 residues. The V gene lost 5 bases and the J gene lost 4 bases, with 14 bases spanning the gap. Looked up from germline, CDR1 is SEHNR and CDR2 is FQNEAQ (reference sequence).